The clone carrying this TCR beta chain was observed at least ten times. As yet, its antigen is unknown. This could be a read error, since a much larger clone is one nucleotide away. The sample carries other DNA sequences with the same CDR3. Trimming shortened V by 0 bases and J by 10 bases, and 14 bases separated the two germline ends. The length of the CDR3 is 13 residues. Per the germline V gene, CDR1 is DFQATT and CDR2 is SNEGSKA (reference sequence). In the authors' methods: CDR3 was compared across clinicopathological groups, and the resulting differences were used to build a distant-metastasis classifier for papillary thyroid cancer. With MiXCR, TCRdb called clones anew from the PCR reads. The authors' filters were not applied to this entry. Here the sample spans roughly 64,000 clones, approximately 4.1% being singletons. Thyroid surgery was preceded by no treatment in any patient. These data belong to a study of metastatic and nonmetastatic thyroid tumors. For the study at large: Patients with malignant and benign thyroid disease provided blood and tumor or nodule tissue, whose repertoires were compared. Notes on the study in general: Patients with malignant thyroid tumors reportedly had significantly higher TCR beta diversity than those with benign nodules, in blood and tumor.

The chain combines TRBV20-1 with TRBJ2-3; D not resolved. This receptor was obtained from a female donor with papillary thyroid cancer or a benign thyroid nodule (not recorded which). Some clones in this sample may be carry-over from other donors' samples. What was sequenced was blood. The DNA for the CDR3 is TGCAGTGCTAGAGACCCTGGGTTGGGTCCGCAGTATTTT. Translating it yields CSARDPGLGPQYF.